This T cell receptor (beta chain) came from a study of blood T cell repertoires in COVID-19. Study in general: T cells, B-cell-depleted T cells, or PBMCs provided the cDNA or gDNA that served as material.

Germline loops: CDR1 MNHEY, CDR2 SVGEGT. The V and J ends lost 6 bases and 6 bases, in that order; junction bases with no gene match: 6. This CDR3 region has 15 residues. Authors' methods: Amplification of reference gene primers provided the estimated nucleated cell counts. Measured with immunoSEQ multiplex PCR; TCRdb has only the in-frame clones, and not every one. Clone size and V and J calls were adopted from that table, with D and trimming inferred from the DNA. The top ten hold roughly 4.5% of the sample, which has about 150,000 clones, roughly 87% seen once. This TCR derives from an older woman with active or convalescent COVID-19. The chain has TRBV6-2 or TRBV6-3 and TRBJ2-4; TRBD2 agrees at 12 bases. What was sequenced was peripheral blood. CDR3 coding DNA: TGTGCCAGCAGCCTAGCGGGGGGGCACCCAAACATTCAGTACTTC. Translated: CASSLAGGHPNIQYF.